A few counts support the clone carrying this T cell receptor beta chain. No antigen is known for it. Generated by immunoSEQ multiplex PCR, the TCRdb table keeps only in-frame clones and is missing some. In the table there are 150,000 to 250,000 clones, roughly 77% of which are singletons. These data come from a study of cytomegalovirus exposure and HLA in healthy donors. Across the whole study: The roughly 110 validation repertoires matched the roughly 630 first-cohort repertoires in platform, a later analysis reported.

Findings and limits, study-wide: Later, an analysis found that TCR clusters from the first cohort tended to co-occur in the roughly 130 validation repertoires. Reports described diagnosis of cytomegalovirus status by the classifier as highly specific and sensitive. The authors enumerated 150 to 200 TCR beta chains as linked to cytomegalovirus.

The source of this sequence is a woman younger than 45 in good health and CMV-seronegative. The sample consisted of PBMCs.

The CDR3 reads CASSSTVYSYEQYF. DNA for the CDR3: TGTGCCAGCAGTTCGACAGTTTATTCCTACGAGCAGTACTTC. This chain uses TRBV28 with TRBJ2-7; D may be TRBD1 (5 bases). V gave up 4 bases and J gave up 1 base, with 11 bases separating them. The germline gives CDR1 MDHEN, CDR2 SYDVKM. This CDR3 contains 14 residues.